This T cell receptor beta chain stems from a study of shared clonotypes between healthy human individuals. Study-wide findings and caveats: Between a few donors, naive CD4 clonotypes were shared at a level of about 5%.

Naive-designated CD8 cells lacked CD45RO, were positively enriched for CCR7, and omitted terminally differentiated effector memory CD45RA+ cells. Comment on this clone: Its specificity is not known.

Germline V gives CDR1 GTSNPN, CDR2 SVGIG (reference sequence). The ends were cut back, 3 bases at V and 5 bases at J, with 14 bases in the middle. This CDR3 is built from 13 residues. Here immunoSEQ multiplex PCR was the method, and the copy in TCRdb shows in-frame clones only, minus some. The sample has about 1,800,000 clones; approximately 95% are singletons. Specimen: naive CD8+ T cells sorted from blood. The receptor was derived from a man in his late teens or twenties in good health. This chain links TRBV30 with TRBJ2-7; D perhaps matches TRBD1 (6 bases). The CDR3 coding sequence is TGTGCCTGGAGGTCAGGGGCAGGCCACGAGCAGTACTTC. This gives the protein CAWRSGAGHEQYF.